This TCR beta chain is drawn from a study of T cell responses to AZD1222 COVID-19 vaccine. Study outcomes and limitations: Vaccination with two AZD1222 doses was followed by a rise in Spike-specific TCR breadth and depth.

Points on this clone: Its antigen is as yet unknown.

Method: immunoSEQ multiplex PCR; TCRdb's copy keeps in-frame clones and lacks some. The data hold 150,000 to 250,000 clones, with just over 90% observed a single time. Sequenced here: peripheral blood, sampled 28 days after the second AZD1222 dose. The TCR comes from an adult who received the AZD1222 COVID-19 vaccine.

Written as DNA, the CDR3 is TGTGCCAGCTCACCACCGACAGGGGGAACGGATGGCTACACCTTC. It is translated as CASSPPTGGTDGYTF. J is TRBJ1-2 and V is TRBV18; 9 bases are a match to TRBD1. Trimming at V came to 0 bases and at J to 6 bases, leaving 5 bases not matched to a gene. Per germline, CDR1 KGHSH and CDR2 LQKENI. CDR3 length equals 15 residues.